These 15 T cell receptor beta chains came from one sample sequenced in a study of shared clonotypes between healthy human individuals. The method was immunoSEQ multiplex PCR; TCRdb's version includes in-frame clones alone and lacks a portion of them. The sample shows 950,000 to 1,200,000 clones, approximately 77% of them seen only once. Input material: memory CD4+ T cells from PBMCs. Subset here: CD45RA-negative fraction. The origin of the receptors is a young man in good health. Some clones in this sample may be carry-over from other donors' samples.

The chain links TRBV5-1 to TRBJ2-5, with D possibly TRBD2 on 5 matching bases. Trimming stripped 0 bases from V and 7 bases from J, with 7 bases between. The CDR3 has 12 residues. Germline lookup yields CDR1 SGHRS and CDR2 YFSETQ. CDR3 sequence: CASSLVEGTQYF. As DNA, the CDR3 is TGCGCCAGCAGCTTGGTCGAGGGGACCCAGTACTTC.

This clone was observed once. This chain connects TRBV5-6 to TRBJ1-2; 8 nucleotides match TRBD1. The CDR3 extends over 14 amino acids. CDR1 is SGHDT and CDR2 is YYEEEE in the germline V gene. J lost 4 bases, V lost 4 bases, and 6 bases had no gene match. Written as DNA, the CDR3 is TGTGCCAGCAGCGAGACAGGGGAAGGCTATGGCTACACCTTC. Translated, it gives CASSETGEGYGYTF.

In regard to this clone: The same CDR3 arises from other DNA sequences in this sample as well. This chain connects TRBV7-3 to TRBJ2-5, with 8 positions matching TRBD1. J was trimmed by 4 bases and V by 4 bases; bases with no gene match: 5. This CDR3 is 14 amino acids long. Per germline, CDR1 SGHTA and CDR2 FQGTGA. The CDR3 loop reads CASSSRQGRETQYF. The CDR3 DNA sequence: TGTGCCAGCAGCTCAAGACAGGGGAGAGAGACCCAGTACTTC.

The J gene is TRBJ1-2, the V gene TRBV5-1, with TRBD1 matching 10 bases. This CDR3 comprises 15 residues. From germline, CDR1 is SGHRS and CDR2 YFSETQ. With V trimmed by 0 bases and J by 7 bases, 6 bases remained unmatched. The CDR3 DNA reads as TGCGCCAGCAGCTTGGAGACAGGGGGCGCTGGTGGCTACACCTTC. Translation: CASSLETGGAGGYTF.

The chain joins TRBV10-3 to TRBJ2-4; D is uncertain. The CDR3 extends over 14 amino acids. The germline V gene encodes CDR1 ENHRY and CDR2 SYGVKD. Trimming stripped 3 bases from V and 0 bases from J, with 6 bases between. CDR3 sequence: CAISELLAKNIQYF. The CDR3 DNA reads TGTGCCATCAGTGAATTGCTAGCCAAAAACATTCAGTACTTC.

This clone was seen ten or more times. The genes are TRBV6-5 and TRBJ2-7, with D possibly matching TRBD1 (5 bases). This CDR3 spans 15 amino acids. Germline CDR1 is MNHEY and CDR2 is SVGAGI. Trimming cost V 5 bases and J 5 bases, with 19 bases left between them. The CDR3 nucleotides are TGTGCCAGCAGTCCCCTGACCCAGGGTGTCCACGAGCAGTACTTC. Translation gives CASSPLTQGVHEQYF.

This rearrangement joins TRBV2 to TRBJ2-3; 9 bases line up with TRBD2. The J segment lost 4 bases and the V segment lost 3 bases, leaving 5 bases of the junction unmatched. Looked up from germline, CDR1 is SNHLY and CDR2 is FYNNEI. This CDR3 is built from 15 residues. The CDR3 protein is CASSDLTSGSDTQYF. CDR3 nucleotide sequence: TGTGCCAGCAGTGATTTGACTAGCGGATCAGATACGCAGTATTTT.

This clone has a single count. The chain is built from TRBV4-1 and TRBJ2-1; 8 bases line up with TRBD2. The CDR3 totals 16 residues. Germline loops: CDR1 MGHRA, CDR2 YSYEKL. The V segment lost 4 bases and the J segment 7 bases; nucleotides outside the gene matches: 12. The CDR3 protein is CASSRTTGGTRNEQFF. The CDR3 nucleotides read TGCGCCAGCAGCCGGACCACGGGGGGGACTAGGAATGAGCAGTTCTTC.

The chain uses TRBV7-2 and TRBJ2-5; D assignment may be TRBD1 or TRBD2 (5 bases each). V gave up 3 bases and J gave up 4 bases, with 12 bases separating them. The V gene's germline CDR1 is SGHTA and CDR2 FQGNSA. The CDR3 has 14 amino acids. The CDR3 loop is CASSLEAGPETQYF. In nucleotides, the CDR3 is TGTGCCAGCAGCTTGGAGGCAGGGCCAGAGACCCAGTACTTC.

This clone was detected once. The chain couples TRBV6-6 to TRBJ1-1, with 7 bases fitting TRBD1. This CDR3 spans 10 amino acids. In germline, CDR1 is MNHNY, CDR2 SVGAGI (reference sequence). The V gene end was trimmed by 8 bases and the J gene end by 10 bases; junction bases not matched to a gene: 4. The CDR3 DNA follows: TGTGCCAGCTATCAGGGGGTAGCTTTCTTT. The encoded protein is CASYQGVAFF.

The chain combines TRBV7-2 with TRBJ1-5; D is uncertain. The V gene's germline CDR1 is SGHTA and CDR2 FQGNSA. With 1 base removed from V and 4 bases from J, the gap between germline ends came to 11 bases. This CDR3 is built from 15 residues. For the CDR3, the DNA is TGTGCCAGCAGCTTAGATGGGATGGTGAATCAGCCCCAGCATTTT. It specifies CASSLDGMVNQPQHF.

The CDR3 coding sequence is TGTGCCAGCAGTCGAAGCCCCGGCCATGAGCAGTTCTTC. Translated, it gives CASSRSPGHEQFF. The rearrangement uses TRBV14 and TRBJ2-1; no firm D call. Deletions cut 6 bases from V and 8 bases from J, with 14 bases between. The length of the CDR3 is 13 residues. The V gene's germline CDR1 is SGHDN and CDR2 FVKESK.

This chain links TRBV19 with TRBJ1-1; D call uncertain. V lost 3 bases to trimming and J lost 7 bases, with 6 bases between them. This CDR3 contains 11 residues. The germline gives CDR1 LNHDA, CDR2 SQIVND (reference sequence). CDR3 sequence reads: CASSMYREAFF. The CDR3 nucleotides read TGTGCCAGTAGTATGTACCGTGAAGCTTTCTTT.

The chain uses TRBV15 and TRBJ2-5, with unresolved D. The CDR3 sequence is 12 residues long. Germline CDR1 and CDR2: LNHNV and YYDKDF (reference sequence). Deletions cut 3 bases from V and 5 bases from J, with 7 bases between. The CDR3 DNA is TGTGCCACCAGCAGTGCCAGGGAGACCCAGTACTTC. Translating it yields CATSSARETQYF.

The chain recombines TRBV7-3 with TRBJ2-2; no clear D. V was shortened by 1 base and J by 1 base, with 7 bases between the two germline ends. Germline CDR1 SGHTA, CDR2 FQGTGA. CDR3 size: 15 residues. The CDR3 DNA is TGTGCCAGCAGCTTAAAATCCGGGAACACCGGGGAGCTGTTTTTT. It encodes CASSLKSGNTGELFF.